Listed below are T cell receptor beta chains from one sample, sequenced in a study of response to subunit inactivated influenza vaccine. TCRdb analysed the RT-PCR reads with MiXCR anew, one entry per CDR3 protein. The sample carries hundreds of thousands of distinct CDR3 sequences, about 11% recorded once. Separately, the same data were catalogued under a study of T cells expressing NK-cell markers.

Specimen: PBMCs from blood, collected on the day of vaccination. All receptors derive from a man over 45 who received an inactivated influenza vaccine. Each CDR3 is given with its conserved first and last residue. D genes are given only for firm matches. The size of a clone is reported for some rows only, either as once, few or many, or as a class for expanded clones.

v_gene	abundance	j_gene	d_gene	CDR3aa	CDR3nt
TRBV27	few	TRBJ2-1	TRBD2	CASSLSARAGGYNEQFF	TGTGCCAGCAGTTTATCGGCTCGAGCGGGAGGGTACAATGAGCAGTTCTTC
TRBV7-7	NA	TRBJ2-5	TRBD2	CTSSLGLASETQYF	TGTACCAGCAGCTTGGGACTAGCTTCAGAGACCCAGTACTTC
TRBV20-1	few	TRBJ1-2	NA	CSAPRQRHYTF	TGCAGTGCGCCTAGACAGCGGCACTACACCTTC
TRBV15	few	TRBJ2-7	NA	CATSRDPPVGTLVSYEQYF	TGTGCCACCAGCAGGGATCCGCCTGTCGGGACACTCGTCTCCTACGAGCAGTACTTC
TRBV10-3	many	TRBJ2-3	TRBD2	CAISESKTSGSFADTQYF	TGTGCCATCAGTGAGTCAAAGACTAGCGGGAGTTTCGCAGATACGCAGTATTTT
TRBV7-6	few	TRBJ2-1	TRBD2	CASSSRHGTSGFFGHEQFF	TGTGCCAGCAGTTCAAGGCATGGGACTAGCGGGTTTTTTGGGCATGAGCAGTTCTTC
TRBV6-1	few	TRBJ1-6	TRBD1	CASSKNRGRSSPLHF	TGTGCCAGCAGCAAGAACAGGGGAAGGTCTTCACCCCTCCACTTT
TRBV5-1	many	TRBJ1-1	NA	CASSLVVNTEAFF	TGCGCCAGCAGCTTGGTGGTGAACACTGAAGCTTTCTTT
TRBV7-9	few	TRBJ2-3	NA	CASSPQGGGSTDTQYF	TGTGCCAGCAGCCCCCAGGGGGGGGGTTCCACAGATACGCAGTATTTT
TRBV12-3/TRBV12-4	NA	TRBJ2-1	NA	CASSGGASSYNEQFF	TGTGCCAGCAGTGGGGGGGCGAGCTCCTACAATGAGCAGTTCTTC
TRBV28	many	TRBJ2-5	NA	CASTPRGSGAQETQYF	TGTGCCAGCACCCCCCGCGGTAGCGGAGCGCAAGAGACCCAGTACTTC
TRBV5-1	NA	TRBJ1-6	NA	CASSAGLSSPLHF	TGCGCCAGCAGCGCCGGACTGTCCTCACCCCTCCACTTT
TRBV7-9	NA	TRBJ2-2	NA	CASSSEQGATGELFF	TGTGCCAGCAGCTCAGAACAAGGAGCAACCGGGGAGCTGTTTTTT
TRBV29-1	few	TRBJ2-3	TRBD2	CSAKGLGTSGSTDTQYF	TGCAGCGCTAAAGGGTTGGGGACTAGCGGGAGCACAGATACGCAGTATTTT
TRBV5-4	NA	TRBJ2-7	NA	CASSLYGTTYEQYF	TGTGCCAGCAGCTTGTACGGGACCACCTACGAGCAGTACTTC
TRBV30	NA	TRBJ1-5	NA	CAWSVLTANQPQHF	TGTGCCTGGAGTGTGCTGACGGCCAATCAGCCCCAGCATTTT
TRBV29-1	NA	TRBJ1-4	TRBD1	CSVGDRARGEKLFF	TGCAGCGTCGGCGACAGGGCCAGGGGTGAAAAACTGTTTTTT
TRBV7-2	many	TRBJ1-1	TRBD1	CASSPWDSTEAFF	TGTGCCAGCAGCCCATGGGACAGCACTGAAGCTTTCTTT
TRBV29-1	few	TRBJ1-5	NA	CSVESGRGQPQHF	TGCAGCGTTGAATCGGGTCGTGGCCAGCCCCAGCATTTT
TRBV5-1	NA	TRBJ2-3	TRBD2	CASSLGTSGPITDTQYF	TGCGCCAGCAGCTTGGGGACTAGCGGACCTATCACAGATACGCAGTATTTT
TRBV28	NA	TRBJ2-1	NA	CASSVAHNEQFF	TGTGCCAGCAGTGTGGCTCATAATGAGCAGTTCTTC
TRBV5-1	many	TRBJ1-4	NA	CASSLGGPNEKLFF	TGCGCCAGCAGCTTGGGGGGTCCTAATGAAAAACTGTTTTTT
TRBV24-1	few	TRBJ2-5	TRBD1	CATSDGGQQETQYF	TGTGCCACCAGTGATGGGGGACAGCAAGAGACCCAGTACTTC
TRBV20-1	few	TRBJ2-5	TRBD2	CSATGTSGGETQYF	TGCAGTGCTACGGGGACTAGCGGGGGAGAGACCCAGTACTTC
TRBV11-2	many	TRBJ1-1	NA	CASSLDPGNTEAFF	TGTGCCAGCAGCCTAGATCCGGGGAACACTGAAGCTTTCTTT
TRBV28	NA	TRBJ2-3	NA	CASSLIRERSDTQYF	TGTGCCAGCAGTTTAATCCGGGAGAGGTCAGATACGCAGTATTTT
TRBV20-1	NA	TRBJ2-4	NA	CSLIGQTKNMQYF	TGCAGCCTGATAGGACAGACCAAAAACATGCAGTACTTC
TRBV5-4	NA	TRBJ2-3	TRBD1	CASSQLFTGTGIDTQYF	TGTGCCAGCAGCCAGCTTTTTACCGGGACAGGGATAGATACGCAGTATTTT
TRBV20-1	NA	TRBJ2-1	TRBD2	CSAIESSGRGEQFF	TGCAGTGCTATCGAGTCTAGCGGGAGAGGTGAGCAGTTCTTC
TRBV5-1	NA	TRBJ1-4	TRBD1	CASSEQGARGNEKLFF	TGCGCCAGCAGCGAACAGGGGGCGCGTGGTAATGAAAAACTGTTTTTT
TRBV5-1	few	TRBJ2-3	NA	CASSFRTLPTDTQYF	TGCGCCAGCAGCTTTCGGACCCTACCCACAGATACGCAGTATTTT
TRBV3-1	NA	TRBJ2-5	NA	CASSQDLEWGETQYF	TGTGCCAGCAGCCAAGATCTGGAGTGGGGAGAGACCCAGTACTTC
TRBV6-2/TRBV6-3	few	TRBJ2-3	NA	CASSFLLTDTQYF	TGTGCCAGCAGTTTTTTACTCACAGATACGCAGTATTTT
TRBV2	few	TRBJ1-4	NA	CASSANLGGSNEKLFF	TGTGCCAGCAGTGCAAACCTAGGAGGGTCAAATGAAAAACTGTTTTTT
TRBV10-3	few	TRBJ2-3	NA	CAISGRGTDTQYF	TGTGCCATCAGCGGGCGCGGCACAGATACGCAGTATTTT
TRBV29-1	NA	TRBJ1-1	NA	CSGGSFLNTEAFF	TGCAGCGGGGGTAGTTTTCTCAACACTGAAGCTTTCTTT
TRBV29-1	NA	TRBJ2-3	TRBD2	CSVEWVAGGPPDTQYF	TGCAGCGTTGAATGGGTAGCGGGAGGGCCTCCAGATACGCAGTATTTT
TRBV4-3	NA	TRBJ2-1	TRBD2	CASSQEYSGGTYNEQFF	TGCGCCAGCAGCCAAGAGTACAGCGGGGGGACGTACAATGAGCAGTTCTTC
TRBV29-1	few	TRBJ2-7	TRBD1	CSGGQGDYEQYF	TGCAGCGGTGGACAGGGGGACTACGAGCAGTACTTC
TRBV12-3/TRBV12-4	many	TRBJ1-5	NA	CASSLDGGNQPQHF	TGTGCCAGCAGTTTGGACGGAGGCAATCAGCCCCAGCATTTT
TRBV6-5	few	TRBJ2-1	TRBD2	CASSYVLAGGPLFF	TGTGCCAGCAGTTACGTTCTAGCGGGAGGGCCTCTGTTCTTC
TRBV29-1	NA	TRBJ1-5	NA	CSVRGTDQNQPQHF	TGCAGCGTTCGGGGGACGGACCAAAATCAGCCCCAGCATTTT
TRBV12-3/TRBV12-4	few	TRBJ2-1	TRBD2	CASCPRGLVGNEQFF	TGTGCCAGCTGCCCAAGGGGACTAGTAGGTAATGAGCAGTTCTTC
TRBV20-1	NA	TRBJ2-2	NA	CCARDLPGLNTGELFF	TGCTGTGCTAGAGATTTACCGGGACTGAACACCGGGGAGCTGTTTTTT
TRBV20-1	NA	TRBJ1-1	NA	CSARTGSGTEAFF	TGCAGTGCTCGGACGGGCTCGGGCACTGAAGCTTTCTTT
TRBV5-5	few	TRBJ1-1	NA	CASSLARVGTEAFF	TGTGCCAGCAGCTTGGCAAGGGTTGGGACTGAAGCTTTCTTT
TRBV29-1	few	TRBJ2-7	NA	CSVEPEDGYEQYF	TGCAGCGTTGAGCCCGAGGACGGTTACGAGCAGTACTTC
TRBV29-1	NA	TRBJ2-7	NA	CSVEFRLQSSYEQYF	TGCAGCGTTGAGTTTCGACTCCAGAGCTCCTACGAGCAGTACTTC
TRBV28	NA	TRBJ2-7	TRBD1	CASSFLDRGLDEQYF	TGTGCCAGCAGTTTCTTGGACAGGGGCTTGGACGAGCAGTACTTC
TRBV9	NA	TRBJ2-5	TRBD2	CASSPFESGASKQETQYF	TGTGCCAGCAGCCCCTTCGAGAGCGGGGCGTCGAAGCAAGAGACCCAGTACTTC
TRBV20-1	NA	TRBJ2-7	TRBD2	CSAREATSGYEQYF	TGCAGTGCTAGAGAGGCGACTAGCGGCTACGAGCAGTACTTC
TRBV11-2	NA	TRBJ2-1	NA	CASSLAGPPDREQFF	TGTGCCAGCAGCTTAGCCGGGCCCCCCGACCGGGAGCAGTTCTTC
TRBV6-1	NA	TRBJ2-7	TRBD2	CASRSGGRRLYEQYF	TGTGCCAGCAGGAGCGGGGGGCGTAGGCTCTACGAGCAGTACTTC